The rows below give T cell receptor beta chains drawn from one sample of a study of T cells in Graves' hyperthyroidism and ophthalmopathy. One entry per CDR3 protein, called by TCRdb with MiXCR from the multiplex PCR reads. The sample has some 500,000 distinct CDR3 sequences; roughly a quarter are singletons. The sample comprised blood. The receptors stem from a woman between 25 and 40 years old with Graves' ophthalmopathy. Both conserved end residues are part of each CDR3. The D gene is left open where the match is weak. Size is stated for part of the rows, as once, few or many counts, or as a class when the clone is expanded.

cdr3_nt	cdr3_aa	d_call	j_call	v_call	clone_size
TGTGCCAGCAGCTTAGCGCTAGGAGGACCCGAGGAGACCCAGTACTTC	CASSLALGGPEETQYF	NA	TRBJ2-5	TRBV7-9	many
TGCAGTGCTAGAGACCCCGGGAGCGAGCAGTACTTC	CSARDPGSEQYF	NA	TRBJ2-7	TRBV20-1	few
TGTGCCAGCAGAGGACAGGTTGACAATCAGCCCCAGCATTTT	CASRGQVDNQPQHF	TRBD1	TRBJ1-5	TRBV2	many
TGTGCCAGCAGCTTAGGGGTTGGGGTGGGCGAGCAGTACTTC	CASSLGVGVGEQYF	NA	TRBJ2-7	TRBV13	many
TGCAGTGGCACAGGGGACTATAGCAATCAGCCCCAGCATTTT	CSGTGDYSNQPQHF	TRBD1	TRBJ1-5	TRBV20-1	many
TGTGCCAGCGGTATTGGACAGGGCTCTTACGAGCAGTACTTC	CASGIGQGSYEQYF	TRBD1	TRBJ2-7	TRBV6-1	NA
TGTGCCAGCAGCCAAGGGGGGACTACACAAGAGACCCAGTACTTC	CASSQGGTTQETQYF	TRBD2	TRBJ2-5	TRBV14	NA
TGTGCCAGCAGTTTATCCCCCGGTGGGGGGATCCACGAGCAGTACTTC	CASSLSPGGGIHEQYF	NA	TRBJ2-7	TRBV27	few
TGCAGTGCTAGAGATGGGGGTCAGCCCCAGCATTTT	CSARDGGQPQHF	NA	TRBJ1-5	TRBV20-1	many
TGTGCCAGCAGTAAGGACGGATTTAGCAATCAGCCCCAGCATTTT	CASSKDGFSNQPQHF	NA	TRBJ1-5	TRBV2	NA
TGTGCCTGGAACTCCGGACTTTCCTACGAGCAGTACTTC	CAWNSGLSYEQYF	NA	TRBJ2-7	TRBV30	NA
TGTGCCAGCAGCTACGGACAGTCCACTGAAGCTTTCTTT	CASSYGQSTEAFF	NA	TRBJ1-1	TRBV12-3/TRBV12-4	many
TGTGCCAGCAGATGGACAGGGGTGTGGGGAAATCAGCCCCAGCATTTT	CASRWTGVWGNQPQHF	TRBD1	TRBJ1-5	TRBV12-3/TRBV12-4	many
TGTGCCAGCAGTGGGGGACAAAACACTGAAGCTTTCTTT	CASSGGQNTEAFF	NA	TRBJ1-1	TRBV6-2/TRBV6-3	many
TGTGCCAGCAGCCTAGGGCACCACAATCAGCCCCAGCATTTT	CASSLGHHNQPQHF	NA	TRBJ1-5	TRBV6-1	many
TGTGCCAGCAGCAAGGGGTTGGACACTGAAGCTTTCTTT	CASSKGLDTEAFF	NA	TRBJ1-1	TRBV6-2/TRBV6-3	many
TGTGCCAGTAGTATGACAGGGCATGGCTACACCTTC	CASSMTGHGYTF	TRBD1	TRBJ1-2	TRBV19	NA
TGTGCCAGCAAACAACTAGCGGGCCGCCAAGAGACCCAGTACTTC	CASKQLAGRQETQYF	TRBD2	TRBJ2-5	TRBV6-2/TRBV6-3	many
TGTGCCAGCAGCCTTCGGACAGGAGAATACGAGCAGTACTTC	CASSLRTGEYEQYF	TRBD1	TRBJ2-7	TRBV5-4	many
TGTGCCAGCAGTTTAGCGCGTGGCGGGGAGGACACCGGGGAGCTGTTTTTT	CASSLARGGEDTGELFF	NA	TRBJ2-2	TRBV12-3/TRBV12-4	many
TGCAGCGTCCGCCAGGAAGGCTTGGAAGCTTTCTTT	CSVRQEGLEAFF	NA	TRBJ1-1	TRBV29-1	many
TGTGCCAGCAGCCATCAAGGGCCGGACTATGGCTACACCTTC	CASSHQGPDYGYTF	NA	TRBJ1-2	TRBV4-2	many
TGTGCCAGCAGCTCCACATGGGGTTTGAGGAACACCATATATTTT	CASSSTWGLRNTIYF	NA	TRBJ1-3	TRBV7-6	few
TGTGCCAGCTCACCAACTGACCTTTCTCAGCCCCAGCATTTT	CASSPTDLSQPQHF	NA	TRBJ1-5	TRBV18	NA
TGTGCCAGCTCACCCCAAAACTACGAGCAGTACTTC	CASSPQNYEQYF	NA	TRBJ2-7	TRBV18	many
TGTGCCAGCAGACCAGGGGTAGGCAATCAGCCCCAGCATTTT	CASRPGVGNQPQHF	NA	TRBJ1-5	TRBV5-5	NA
TGCAGCGTTAAAATAGTAGGGTCTAGCTCCTACGAGCAGTACTTC	CSVKIVGSSSYEQYF	NA	TRBJ2-7	TRBV29-1	many
TGTGCCAGCTCACCCCGGGAGCTAATGAACACTGAAGCTTTCTTT	CASSPRELMNTEAFF	NA	TRBJ1-1	TRBV18	NA
TGTGCCAGCAGCGGTGTAAAGGGGAGTAACTATGGCTACACCTTC	CASSGVKGSNYGYTF	NA	TRBJ1-2	TRBV9	NA
TGTGCCAGCAGCTTAGCGGGGCGGGGGGGATCCAATGAGCAGTTCTTC	CASSLAGRGGSNEQFF	TRBD2	TRBJ2-1	TRBV7-6	NA
TGTGCCAGCAGTTTAGGGACAGGGGTGGGCGAGCAGTACTTC	CASSLGTGVGEQYF	TRBD1	TRBJ2-7	TRBV12-3/TRBV12-4	few
TGCAGTGCTAATGGGTTGCGGGACTCCTCTGAAGCTTTCTTT	CSANGLRDSSEAFF	NA	TRBJ1-1	TRBV20-1	many
TGTGCCAGCAGCTTAGGGGCGGGGGAAACTGAAGCTTTCTTT	CASSLGAGETEAFF	NA	TRBJ1-1	TRBV7-8	many
TGTGCCAGCAGTGTCGGCAGGCGGGCCGGGGAGCTGTTTTTT	CASSVGRRAGELFF	NA	TRBJ2-2	TRBV12-3/TRBV12-4	few
TGTGCCAGCAGCTTTCGGCACATCCATAGCAATCAGCCCCAGCATTTT	CASSFRHIHSNQPQHF	NA	TRBJ1-5	TRBV11-1	NA
TGTGCCAGCAGTCCCGATAGCTCGCAGAACACCGGGGAGCTGTTTTTT	CASSPDSSQNTGELFF	NA	TRBJ2-2	TRBV12-3/TRBV12-4	NA
TGTGCCAGCAGTCTTTCCGGGACTCTAAACAAGGTGGAGACCCAGTACTTC	CASSLSGTLNKVETQYF	NA	TRBJ2-5	TRBV2	many
TGCAGTGCTACTAGGGGGCTCCTCTCTGGAAACACCATATATTTT	CSATRGLLSGNTIYF	TRBD1	TRBJ1-3	TRBV20-1	many
TGTGCCAGCAGTGTGGACTCTGAAGAGACCCAGTACTTC	CASSVDSEETQYF	NA	TRBJ2-5	TRBV6-1	NA
TGCGCCAGCAGCCTAGGACAGGGCCCTGAAGCTTTCTTT	CASSLGQGPEAFF	TRBD1	TRBJ1-1	TRBV4-1	many
TGTGCCAGCAGCTTAGCGATAGGCGACTATGGTTACACCTTC	CASSLAIGDYGYTF	NA	TRBJ1-2	TRBV7-8	NA
TGTGCCAGCAGCCCGGGAGTGGGGGCCGGCACCGGGGAGCTGTTTTTT	CASSPGVGAGTGELFF	NA	TRBJ2-2	TRBV4-2	NA
TGCAGTGCTAAAGTTATGAACACTGAAGCTTTCTTT	CSAKVMNTEAFF	NA	TRBJ1-1	TRBV20-1	NA
TGTGCCAGCACCCCCCCCGGGACTGAAGCTTTCTTT	CASTPPGTEAFF	NA	TRBJ1-1	TRBV7-9	many
TGTGCCAGCAGCTTAGCGCGCGGTTTCAATCAGCCCCAGCATTTT	CASSLARGFNQPQHF	NA	TRBJ1-5	TRBV7-6	NA
TGCGCCAGCAGCTCGAATGCACGGGAGTACTTC	CASSSNAREYF	NA	TRBJ2-7	TRBV5-1	many